This record covers a single T cell receptor beta chain. Its antigen remains unidentified. The protocol was immunoSEQ multiplex PCR, while the TCRdb copy is restricted to in-frame clones and leaves out a portion. The sample contains under 200,000 clones, approximately 84% of which appear only once. The record originates from a study of cytomegalovirus exposure and HLA in healthy donors. Overall study context: It was reported in a later analysis that the same platform had been used for the 100 to 150 validation repertoires as for the approximately 700 first-cohort repertoires.

V shed 1 base, J shed 5 bases, and the junction held 6 bases outside the gene matches. The CDR3 is 15 residues long. Germline V gives CDR1 MGHRA, CDR2 YSYEKL. Notes on the study in general: The listing of 150 to 200 TCR beta chains classed them as cytomegalovirus-associated.

The chain joins TRBV4-1 to TRBJ2-3, with TRBD2 matching over 7 bases. The source is a man younger than 35 in good health and CMV-seropositive. The sequenced material came from PBMCs. CDR3 nucleotide sequence: TGCGCCAGCAGCCAAGCGGCTAGCGGACTAGATACGCAGTATTTT. It encodes CASSQAASGLDTQYF.